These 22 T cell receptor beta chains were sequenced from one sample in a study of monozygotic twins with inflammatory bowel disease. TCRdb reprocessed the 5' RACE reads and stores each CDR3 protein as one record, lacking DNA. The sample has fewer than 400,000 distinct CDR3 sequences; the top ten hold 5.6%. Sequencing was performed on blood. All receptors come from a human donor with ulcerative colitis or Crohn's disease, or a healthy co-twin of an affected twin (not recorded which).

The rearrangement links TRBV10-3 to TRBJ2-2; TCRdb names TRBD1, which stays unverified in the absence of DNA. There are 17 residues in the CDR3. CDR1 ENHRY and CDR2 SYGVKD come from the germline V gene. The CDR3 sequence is CAITRTGGATGTGELFF.

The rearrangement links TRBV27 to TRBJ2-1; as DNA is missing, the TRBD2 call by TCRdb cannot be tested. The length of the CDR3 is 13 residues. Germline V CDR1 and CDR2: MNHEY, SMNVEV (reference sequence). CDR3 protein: CASSLRLTNEQFF.

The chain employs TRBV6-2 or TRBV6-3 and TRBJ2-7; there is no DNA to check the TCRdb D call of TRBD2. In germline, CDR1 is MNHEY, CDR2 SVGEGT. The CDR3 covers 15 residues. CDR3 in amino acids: CASSYSLAGAYEQYF.

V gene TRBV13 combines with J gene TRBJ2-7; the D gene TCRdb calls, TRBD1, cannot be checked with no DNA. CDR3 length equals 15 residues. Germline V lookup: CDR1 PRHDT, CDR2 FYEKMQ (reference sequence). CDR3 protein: CASSRDGTATYEQYF.

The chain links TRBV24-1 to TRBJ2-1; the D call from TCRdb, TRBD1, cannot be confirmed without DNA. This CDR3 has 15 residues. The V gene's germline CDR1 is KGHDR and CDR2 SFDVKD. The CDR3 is CATSSTGYSYNEQFF.

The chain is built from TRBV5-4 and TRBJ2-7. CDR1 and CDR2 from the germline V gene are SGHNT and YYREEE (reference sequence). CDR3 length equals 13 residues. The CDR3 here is CASSLPNTYEQYF.

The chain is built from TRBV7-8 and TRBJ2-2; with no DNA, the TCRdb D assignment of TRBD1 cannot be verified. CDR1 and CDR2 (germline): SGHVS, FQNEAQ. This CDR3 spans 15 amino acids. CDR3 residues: CASSTPGQGSGELFF.

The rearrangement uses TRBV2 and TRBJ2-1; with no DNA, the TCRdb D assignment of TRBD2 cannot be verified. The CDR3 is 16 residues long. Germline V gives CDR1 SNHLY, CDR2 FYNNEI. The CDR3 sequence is CASSEAHGGIGDEQFF.

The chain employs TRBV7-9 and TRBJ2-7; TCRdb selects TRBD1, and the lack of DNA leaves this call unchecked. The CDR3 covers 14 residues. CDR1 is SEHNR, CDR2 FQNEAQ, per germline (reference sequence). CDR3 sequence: CASSPNIRGREQYF. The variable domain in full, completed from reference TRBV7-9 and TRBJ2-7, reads DTGVSQNPRHKITKRGQNVTFRCDPISEHNRLYWYRQTLGQGPEFLTYFQNEAQLEKSRLLSDRFSAERPKGSFSTLEIQRTEQGDSAMYLCASSPNIRGREQYFGPGTRLTVT.

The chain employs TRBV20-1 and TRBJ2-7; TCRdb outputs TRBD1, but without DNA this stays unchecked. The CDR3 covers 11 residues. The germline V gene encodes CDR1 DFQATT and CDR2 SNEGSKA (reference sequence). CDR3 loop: CSAQQVYEQYF.

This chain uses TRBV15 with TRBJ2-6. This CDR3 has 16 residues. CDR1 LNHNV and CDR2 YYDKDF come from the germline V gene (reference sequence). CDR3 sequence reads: CATSRAVGVGANVLTF.

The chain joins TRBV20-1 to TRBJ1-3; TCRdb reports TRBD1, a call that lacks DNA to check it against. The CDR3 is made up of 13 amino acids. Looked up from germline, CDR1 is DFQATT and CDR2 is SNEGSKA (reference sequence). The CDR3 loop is CSAGPGGWNTIYF.

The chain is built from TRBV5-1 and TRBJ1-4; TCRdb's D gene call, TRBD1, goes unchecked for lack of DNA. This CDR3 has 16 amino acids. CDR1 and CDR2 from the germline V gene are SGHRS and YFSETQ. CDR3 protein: CTSSLGTGGFFEKLFF.

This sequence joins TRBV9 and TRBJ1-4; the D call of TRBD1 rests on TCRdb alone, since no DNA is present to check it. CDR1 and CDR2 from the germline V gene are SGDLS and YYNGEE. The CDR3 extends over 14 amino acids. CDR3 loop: CASSTGQAVEKLFF.

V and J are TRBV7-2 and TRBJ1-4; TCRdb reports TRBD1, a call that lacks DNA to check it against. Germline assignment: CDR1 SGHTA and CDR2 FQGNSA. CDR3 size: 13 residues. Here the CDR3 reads CASSRQGREKLFF.

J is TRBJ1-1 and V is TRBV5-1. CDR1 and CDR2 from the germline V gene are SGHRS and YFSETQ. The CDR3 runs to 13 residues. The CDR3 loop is CASSAERNSEAFF.

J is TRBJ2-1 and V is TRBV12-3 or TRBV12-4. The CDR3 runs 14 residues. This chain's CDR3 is CASSLRVRSNEQFF.

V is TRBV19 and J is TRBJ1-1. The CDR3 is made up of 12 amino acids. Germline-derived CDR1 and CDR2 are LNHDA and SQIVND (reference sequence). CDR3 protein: CASSNRNTEAFF.

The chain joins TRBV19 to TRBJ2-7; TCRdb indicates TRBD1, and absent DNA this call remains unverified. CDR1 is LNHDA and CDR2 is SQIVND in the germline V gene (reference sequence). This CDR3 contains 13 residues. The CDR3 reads CASSTRRDNEQYF. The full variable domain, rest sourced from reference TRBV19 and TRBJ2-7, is DGGITQSPKYLFRKEGQNVTLSCEQNLNHDAMYWYRQDPGQGLRLIYYSQIVNDFQKGDIAEGYSVSREKKESFPLTVTSAQKNPTAFYLCASSTRRDNEQYFGPGTRLTVT.

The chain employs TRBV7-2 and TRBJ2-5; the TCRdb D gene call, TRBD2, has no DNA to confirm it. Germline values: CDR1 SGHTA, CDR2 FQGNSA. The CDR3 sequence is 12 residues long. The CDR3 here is CASSRAAGTQYF.

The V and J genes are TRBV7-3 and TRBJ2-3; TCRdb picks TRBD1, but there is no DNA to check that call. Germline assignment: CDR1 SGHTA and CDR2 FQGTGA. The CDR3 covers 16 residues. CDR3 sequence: CASSAGEGVNTDTQYF.

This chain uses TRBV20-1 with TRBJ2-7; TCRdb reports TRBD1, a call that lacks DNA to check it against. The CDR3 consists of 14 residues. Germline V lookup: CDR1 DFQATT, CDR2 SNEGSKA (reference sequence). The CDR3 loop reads CSASFGTGWHEQYF.